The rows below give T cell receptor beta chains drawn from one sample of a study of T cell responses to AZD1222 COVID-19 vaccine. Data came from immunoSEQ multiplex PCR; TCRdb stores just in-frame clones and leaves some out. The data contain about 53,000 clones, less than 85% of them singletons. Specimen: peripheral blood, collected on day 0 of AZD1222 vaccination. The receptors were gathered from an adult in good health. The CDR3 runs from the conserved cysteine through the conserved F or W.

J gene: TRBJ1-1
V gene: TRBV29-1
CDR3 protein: CSGDTEAFF

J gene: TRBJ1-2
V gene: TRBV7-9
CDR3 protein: CASSLDIWGQGFGYTF

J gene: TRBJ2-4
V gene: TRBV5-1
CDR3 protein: CASSLEVGGREAKNIQYF

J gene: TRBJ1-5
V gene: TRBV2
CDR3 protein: CASKAREGGNQPQHF

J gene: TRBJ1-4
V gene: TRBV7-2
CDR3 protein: CASSSQRDRRNEKLFF

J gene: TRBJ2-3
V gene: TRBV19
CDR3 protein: CASSIASTDTQYF

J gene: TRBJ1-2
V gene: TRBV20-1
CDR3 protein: CSARRDYGYTF

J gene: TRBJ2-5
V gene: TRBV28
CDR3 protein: CASTSLVASETQYF

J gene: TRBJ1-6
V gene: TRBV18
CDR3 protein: CASSPDSRSPLHF

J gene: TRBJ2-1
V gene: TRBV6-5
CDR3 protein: CASTPGVWEQFF

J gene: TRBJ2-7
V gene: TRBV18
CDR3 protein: CASSPALGGVGSYEQYF

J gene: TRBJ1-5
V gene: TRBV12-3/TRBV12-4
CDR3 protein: CASSHAGPQHF

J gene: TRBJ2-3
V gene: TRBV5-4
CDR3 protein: CASSFGLAGEGDTQYF

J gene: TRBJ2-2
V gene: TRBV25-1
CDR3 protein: CASSWDGWELFF

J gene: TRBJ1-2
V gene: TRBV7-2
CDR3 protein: CASRAPGGLNGYTF

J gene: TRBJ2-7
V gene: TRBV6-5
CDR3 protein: CASSYSGQTLEEQYF

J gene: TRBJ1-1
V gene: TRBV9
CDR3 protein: CASSVQASNTEAFF

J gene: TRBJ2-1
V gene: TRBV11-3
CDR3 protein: CASKDGGSRPYNEQFF

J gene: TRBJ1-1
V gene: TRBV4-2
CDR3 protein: CASSHGQLNTEAFF

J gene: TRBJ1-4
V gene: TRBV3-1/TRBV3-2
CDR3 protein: CASTPVGGEKLFF

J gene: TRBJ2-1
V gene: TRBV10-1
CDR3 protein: CASSGGLGEQFF

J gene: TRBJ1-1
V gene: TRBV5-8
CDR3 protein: CASRRPWGNTEAFF

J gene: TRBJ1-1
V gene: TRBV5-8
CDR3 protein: CASSRSRDTEAFF

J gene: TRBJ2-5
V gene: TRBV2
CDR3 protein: CASSYQGSETQYF

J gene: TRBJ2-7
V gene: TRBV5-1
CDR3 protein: CASSLGDGREQYF

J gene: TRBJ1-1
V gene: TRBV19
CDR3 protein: CASSRGSNTEAFF

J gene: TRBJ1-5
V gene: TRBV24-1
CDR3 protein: CATSGWGVGNQPQHF

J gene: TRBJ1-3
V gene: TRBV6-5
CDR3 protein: CASSLGSGNTIYF

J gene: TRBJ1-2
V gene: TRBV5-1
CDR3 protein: CASSLPGGDGYTF

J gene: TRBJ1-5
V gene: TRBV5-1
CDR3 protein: CASSWGTGENQPQHF

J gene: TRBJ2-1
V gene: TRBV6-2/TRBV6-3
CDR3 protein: CASSLGLAGRGEQFF

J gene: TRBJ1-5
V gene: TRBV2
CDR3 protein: CATKGQGTNQPQHF

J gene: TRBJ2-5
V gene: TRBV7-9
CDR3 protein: CASSLLLGQGREETQYF

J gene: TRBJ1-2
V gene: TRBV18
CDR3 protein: CASSPTGESDYGYTF

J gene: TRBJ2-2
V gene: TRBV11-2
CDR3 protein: CASSLVAGATGELFF

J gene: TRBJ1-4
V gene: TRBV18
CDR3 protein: CASSPQGQSNEKLFF

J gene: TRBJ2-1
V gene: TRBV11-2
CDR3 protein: CASSLTYQDNEQFF

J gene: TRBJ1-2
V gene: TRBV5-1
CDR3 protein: CASSLRQADYGYTF

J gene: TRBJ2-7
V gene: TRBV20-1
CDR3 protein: CSASNRDRGTHEQYF

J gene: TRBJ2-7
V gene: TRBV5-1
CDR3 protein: CASSSQLASSYEQYF

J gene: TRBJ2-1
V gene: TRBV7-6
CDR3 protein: CASTRAQRDNNEQFF

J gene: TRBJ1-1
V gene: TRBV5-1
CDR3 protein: CASSEGQDDTEAFF

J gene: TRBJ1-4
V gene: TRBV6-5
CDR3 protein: CASSREDSSNEKLFF

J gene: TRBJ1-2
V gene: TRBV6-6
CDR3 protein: CASTSQLNYGYTF

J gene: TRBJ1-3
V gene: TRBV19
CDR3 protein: CASRPGYSSGNTIYF